This T cell receptor (beta chain) emerged from a study of blood T cells in healthy people across ages. Study results and caveats: As age increased, TCR beta diversity per million T cells fell in a roughly linear fashion. Researchers deemed the diversity estimates from one million T cells underestimates.

With regard to this clonotype: Its antigen is still unknown.

Between the trimmed V and J ends, which lost 8 bases and 1 base, there was a span of 8 bases. CDR3 length: 12 residues. Germline V lookup: CDR1 SGHTA, CDR2 FQGNSA. The sample providers were healthy Caucasian people from Russia, aged roughly 6 to 100. Through a sample-barcoded 5' primer and a J-beta primer mix, a second PCR was run for roughly 7 to 11 cycles. TCRdb independently ran MiXCR on the 5' RACE reads; one entry per CDR3 protein. The repertoire holds about 1.8 million distinct CDR3 sequences, with around half as singletons. This chain links TRBV7-2 with TRBJ2-5, with D unresolved. The source of this sequence is a woman between 40 and 55 years old in good health. Sequences were obtained from blood. DNA of the CDR3: TGTGCCAGCCTCCGGCCCCAAGAGACCCAGTACTTC. Its protein product is CASLRPQETQYF.